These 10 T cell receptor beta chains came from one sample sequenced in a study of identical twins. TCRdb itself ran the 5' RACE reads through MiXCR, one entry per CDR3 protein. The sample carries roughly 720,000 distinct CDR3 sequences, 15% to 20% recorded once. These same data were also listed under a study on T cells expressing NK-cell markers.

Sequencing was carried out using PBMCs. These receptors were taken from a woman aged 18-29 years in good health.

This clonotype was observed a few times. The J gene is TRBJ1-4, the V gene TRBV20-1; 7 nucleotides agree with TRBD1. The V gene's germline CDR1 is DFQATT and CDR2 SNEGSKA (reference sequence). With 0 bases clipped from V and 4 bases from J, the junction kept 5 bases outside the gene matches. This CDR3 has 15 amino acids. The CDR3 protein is CSARDFGTDNEKLFF. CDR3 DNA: TGCAGTGCTAGAGATTTTGGGACAGATAATGAAAAACTGTTTTTT.

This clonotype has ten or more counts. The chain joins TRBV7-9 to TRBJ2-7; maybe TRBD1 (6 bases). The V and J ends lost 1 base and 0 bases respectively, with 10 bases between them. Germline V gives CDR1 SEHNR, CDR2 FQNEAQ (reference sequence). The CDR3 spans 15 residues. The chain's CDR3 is CASSLGQGLSYEQYF. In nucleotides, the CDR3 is TGTGCCAGCAGCTTAGGGCAGGGGCTCTCCTACGAGCAGTACTTC.

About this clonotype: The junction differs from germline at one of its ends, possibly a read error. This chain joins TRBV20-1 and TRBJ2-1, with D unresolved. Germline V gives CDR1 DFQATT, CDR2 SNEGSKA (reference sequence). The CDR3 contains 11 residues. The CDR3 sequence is CRAISRNEQFF. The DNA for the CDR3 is TGCAGGGCTATATCGCGGAATGAGCAGTTCTTC.

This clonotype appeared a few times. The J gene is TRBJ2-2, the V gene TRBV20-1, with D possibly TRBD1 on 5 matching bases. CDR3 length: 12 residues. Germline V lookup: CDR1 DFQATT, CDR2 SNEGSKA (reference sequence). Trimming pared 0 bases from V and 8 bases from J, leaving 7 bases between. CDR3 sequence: CSAREGHGELFF. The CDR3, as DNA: TGCAGTGCTAGAGAGGGGCATGGGGAGCTGTTTTTT.

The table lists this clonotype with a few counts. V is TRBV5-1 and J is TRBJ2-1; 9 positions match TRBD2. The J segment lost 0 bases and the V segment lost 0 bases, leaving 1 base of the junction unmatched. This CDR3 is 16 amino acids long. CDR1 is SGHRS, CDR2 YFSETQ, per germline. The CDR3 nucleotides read TGCGCCAGCAGCTTGGGGGGACTAGCCTCCTACAATGAGCAGTTCTTC. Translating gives CASSLGGLASYNEQFF. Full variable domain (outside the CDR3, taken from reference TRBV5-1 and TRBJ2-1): KAGVTQTPRYLIKTRGQQVTLSCSPISGHRSVSWYQQTPGQGLQFLFEYFSETQRNKGNFPGRFSGRQFSNSRSEMNVSTLELGDSALYLCASSLGGLASYNEQFFGPGTRLTVL.

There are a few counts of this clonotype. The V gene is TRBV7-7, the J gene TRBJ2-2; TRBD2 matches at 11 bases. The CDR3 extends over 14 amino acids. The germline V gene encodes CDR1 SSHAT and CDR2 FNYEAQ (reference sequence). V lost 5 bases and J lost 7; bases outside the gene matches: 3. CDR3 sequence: CASSPGLAGGELFF. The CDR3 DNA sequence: TGTGCCAGCAGCCCTGGACTAGCGGGCGGGGAGCTGTTTTTT.

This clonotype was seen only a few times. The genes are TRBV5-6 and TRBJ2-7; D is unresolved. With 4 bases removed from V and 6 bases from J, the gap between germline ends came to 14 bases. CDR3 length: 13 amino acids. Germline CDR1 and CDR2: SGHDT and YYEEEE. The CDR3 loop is CASSAPAPAEQYF. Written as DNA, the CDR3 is TGTGCCAGCAGCGCACCAGCCCCCGCCGAGCAGTACTTC.

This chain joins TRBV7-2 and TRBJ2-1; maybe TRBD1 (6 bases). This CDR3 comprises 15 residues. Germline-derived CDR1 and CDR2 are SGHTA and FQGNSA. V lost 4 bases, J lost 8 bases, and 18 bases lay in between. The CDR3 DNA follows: TGTGCCAGCAGCTCCGGGACAACCCTCAGCGATGAGCAGTTCTTC. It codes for CASSSGTTLSDEQFF. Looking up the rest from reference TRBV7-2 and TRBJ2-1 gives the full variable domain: GAGVSQSPSNKVTEKGKDVELRCDPISGHTALYWYRQSLGQGLEFLIYFQGNSAPDKSGLPSDRFSAERTGGSVSTLTIQRTQQEDSAVYLCASSSGTTLSDEQFFGPGTRLTVL.

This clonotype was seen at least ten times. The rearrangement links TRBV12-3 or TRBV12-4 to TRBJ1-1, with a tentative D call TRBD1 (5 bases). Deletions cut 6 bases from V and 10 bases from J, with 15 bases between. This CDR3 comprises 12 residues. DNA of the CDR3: TGTGCCAGCAGACAGGTGGGGGTGGGAGCTTTCTTT. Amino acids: CASRQVGVGAFF.

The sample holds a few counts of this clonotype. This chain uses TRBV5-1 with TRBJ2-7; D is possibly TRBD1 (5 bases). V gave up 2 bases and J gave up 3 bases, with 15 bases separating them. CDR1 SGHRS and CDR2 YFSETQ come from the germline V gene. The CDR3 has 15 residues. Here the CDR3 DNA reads TGCGCCAGCAGCTTTTCCAGAACAGGAAACTACGAGCAGTACTTC. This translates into CASSFSRTGNYEQYF.